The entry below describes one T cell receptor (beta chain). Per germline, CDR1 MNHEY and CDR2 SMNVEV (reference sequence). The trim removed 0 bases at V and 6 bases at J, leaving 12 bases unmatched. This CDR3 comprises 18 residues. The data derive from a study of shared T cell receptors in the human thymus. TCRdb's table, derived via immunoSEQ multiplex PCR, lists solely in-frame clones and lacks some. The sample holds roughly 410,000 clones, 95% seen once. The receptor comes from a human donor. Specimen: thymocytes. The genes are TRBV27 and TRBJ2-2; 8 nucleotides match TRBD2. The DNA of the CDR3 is TGTGCCAGCAGTTTATCGAGTCGCGGGAGGTTCCGGGCCGGGGAGCTGTTTTTT. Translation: CASSLSSRGRFRAGELFF.